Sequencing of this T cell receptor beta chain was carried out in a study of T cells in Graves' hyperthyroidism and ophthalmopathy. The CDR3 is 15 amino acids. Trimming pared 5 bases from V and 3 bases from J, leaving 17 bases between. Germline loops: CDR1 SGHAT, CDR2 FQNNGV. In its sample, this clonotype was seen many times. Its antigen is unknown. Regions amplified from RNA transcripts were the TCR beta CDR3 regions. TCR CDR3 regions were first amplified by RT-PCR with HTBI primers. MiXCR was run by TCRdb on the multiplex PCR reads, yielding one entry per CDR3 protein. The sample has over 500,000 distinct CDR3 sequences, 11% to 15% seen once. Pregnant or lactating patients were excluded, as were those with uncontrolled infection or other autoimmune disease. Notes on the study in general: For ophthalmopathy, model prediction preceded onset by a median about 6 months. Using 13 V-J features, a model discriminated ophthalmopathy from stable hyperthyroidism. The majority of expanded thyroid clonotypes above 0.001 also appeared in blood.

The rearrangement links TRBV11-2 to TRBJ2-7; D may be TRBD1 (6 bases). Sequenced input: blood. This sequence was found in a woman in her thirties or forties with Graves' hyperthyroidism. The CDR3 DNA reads TGTGCCAGCAGCGTAACTAGGACAGAAAGCTACGAGCAGTACTTC. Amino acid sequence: CASSVTRTESYEQYF.